This passage covers 8 T cell receptor beta chains from one sample sequenced in a study of blood T cell repertoires in COVID-19. Here immunoSEQ multiplex PCR was the method, and the copy in TCRdb shows in-frame clones only, minus some. The data contain 110,000 to 150,000 clones, about 80% of them seen just once; the ten biggest clones take up 3.5%. The sequenced sample was peripheral blood. These receptors were taken from a man in his sixties or seventies who had recovered from COVID-19.

For the CDR3, the DNA is TGCAGCGTTGAACACAGAAACACTGAAGCTTTCTTT. It translates to CSVEHRNTEAFF. The chain couples TRBV29-1 to TRBJ1-1, with unresolved D. The V gene lost 2 bases and the J gene lost 2 bases, with 6 bases spanning the gap. This CDR3 contains 12 residues. Germline V gene data show CDR1 as SQVTM and CDR2 as ANQGSEA.

The rearrangement joins TRBV18 to TRBJ2-5, with 7 bases lining up with TRBD1. The J segment lost 3 bases and the V segment lost 6 bases, leaving 4 bases of the junction unmatched. CDR3 length: 13 amino acids. Germline V lookup: CDR1 KGHSH, CDR2 LQKENI. This CDR3 is CASSAGTEETQYF. The CDR3, as DNA: TGTGCCAGCTCGGCCGGGACAGAAGAGACCCAGTACTTC.

V usage is TRBV4-1 and J usage is TRBJ2-7; 11 bases agree with TRBD1. The junction had 5 bases not matched to a gene; V was cut back by 1 base and J by 3 bases. CDR1 MGHRA and CDR2 YSYEKL come from the germline V gene. CDR3 length equals 16 residues. DNA of the CDR3: TGCGCCAGCAGCCAAGGGACAGGGGGCCGTTACTACGAGCAGTACTTC. It is translated as CASSQGTGGRYYEQYF.

This chain connects TRBV19 to TRBJ2-1; perhaps TRBD1 as D (6 bases). Germline V gene data show CDR1 as LNHDA and CDR2 as SQIVND (reference sequence). This CDR3 region has 14 residues. The V end was cut by 5 bases, the J end by 4 bases, with 12 bases between. In DNA, the CDR3 is TGTGCCAGTAGTGGACAGAAAGGATACAATGAGCAGTTCTTC. Its protein is CASSGQKGYNEQFF. Drawing the rest from reference TRBV19 and TRBJ2-1, the complete variable domain is DGGITQSPKYLFRKEGQNVTLSCEQNLNHDAMYWYRQDPGQGLRLIYYSQIVNDFQKGDIAEGYSVSREKKESFPLTVTSAQKNPTAFYLCASSGQKGYNEQFFGPGTRLTVL.

The chain couples TRBV7-9 to TRBJ2-2; D possibly corresponds to TRBD2 (5 bases). The ends were cut back, 10 bases at V and 4 bases at J, with 19 bases in the middle. The CDR3 totals 15 residues. The germline V gene has CDR1 SEHNR and CDR2 FQNEAQ (reference sequence). The CDR3 nucleotides are TGTGCCACCTCCCTGAGGGCGCCGACCACCGGGGAGCTGTTTTTT. Translated, it gives CATSLRAPTTGELFF.

This chain links TRBV10-3 with TRBJ1-1; D call uncertain. Germline V CDR1 and CDR2: ENHRY, SYGVKD. Trimming cost V 2 bases and J 1 base, with 5 bases left between them. The CDR3 extends over 13 amino acids. This CDR3 is CAISEAGNTEAFF. The DNA of the CDR3 is TGTGCCATCAGTGAGGCAGGGAACACTGAAGCTTTCTTT.

The V and J genes are TRBV9 and TRBJ2-7; 8 bases align to TRBD1. After removal of 2 bases from V and 4 bases from J, the junction contained 8 bases not matched to a gene. The CDR3 is 15 amino acids. Germline V gene data show CDR1 as SGDLS and CDR2 as YYNGEE. The CDR3, as DNA: TGTGCCAGCAGCGTCACCGTGACAGGGGTTTACGAGCAGTACTTC. It is translated as CASSVTVTGVYEQYF.

The chain couples TRBV10-3 to TRBJ1-2; possible D gene TRBD1, 5 bases. This CDR3 is 12 amino acids long. From germline, CDR1 is ENHRY and CDR2 SYGVKD. Trimming pared 0 bases from V and 8 bases from J, leaving 7 bases between. CDR3 in DNA: TGTGCCATCAGTGAGTCGAACAGGGGCTACACCTTC. Translated, it gives CAISESNRGYTF.